This T cell receptor (beta chain) emerged from a study of cytomegalovirus exposure and HLA in healthy donors. Study-wide results and limits: The listing of roughly 160 TCR beta chains classed them as cytomegalovirus-associated. It was shown in a later analysis that HLA-associated TCR beta chains were more clonally expanded than other, equally common chains.

The PCR had 60 Vbeta and 13 Jbeta primers. Assay: immunoSEQ multiplex PCR; the TCRdb copy retains only in-frame clones and omits some. The sample includes 110,000 to 150,000 clones, approximately 63% of them seen just once. With regard to this clone: Its antigen remains unidentified.

CDR1 and CDR2 (germline): MDHEN, SYDVKM. This CDR3 region has 11 residues. V lost 8 bases and J 2 bases, leaving 6 bases between the germline ends. The genes are TRBV28 and TRBJ1-2; perhaps TRBD1 as D (5 bases). The source is a woman aged 55-70 years in good health and CMV-seropositive. The material sequenced was PBMCs. CDR3 nucleotide sequence: TGTGCCAGCGGGGGGAACTATGGCTACACCTTC. Translated, it gives CASGGNYGYTF.